The 15 T cell receptor beta chains presented below share a single source sample, sequenced in a study of T cell repertoires in cytomegalovirus infection. TCRdb re-called the reads with MiXCR, one entry per CDR3 protein. The sample holds about 130,000 distinct CDR3 sequences; roughly 9% are singletons and the top ten take 9.5% to 13%. The material sequenced was PBMCs. The origin of the receptors is a human donor in good health (CMV status not recorded). Some clones in this sample may be carry-over from other donors' samples.

This clonotype was seen repeatedly, ten times or more. The V gene is TRBV7-2, the J gene TRBJ2-7; a possible D gene is TRBD1 (6 bases). V gave up 6 bases and J gave up 1 base, with 19 bases separating them. The V gene's germline CDR1 is SGHTA and CDR2 FQGNSA. The CDR3 consists of 16 residues. CDR3 sequence (DNA): TGTGCCAGCAGGAATCAGGGGAGAGTGGGGTCCTACGAGCAGTACTTC. This encodes CASRNQGRVGSYEQYF.

The chain is built from TRBV20-1 and TRBJ2-2; D is tentatively TRBD1 or TRBD2 (5 bases each). Per germline, CDR1 DFQATT and CDR2 SNEGSKA (reference sequence). Trimming left V 3 bases short and J 3 bases short, with 11 bases between. The CDR3 consists of 14 residues. CDR3 bases: TGCAGTGCTAGTTCCGGGACCTACACCGGGGAGCTGTTTTTT. It yields the protein CSASSGTYTGELFF.

The chain links TRBV7-9 to TRBJ2-1; 7 bases map to TRBD1. Looked up from germline, CDR1 is SEHNR and CDR2 is FQNEAQ (reference sequence). J gave up 4 bases and V 1 base, and 4 bases lay outside the gene matches. The CDR3 loop spans 15 amino acids. This chain's CDR3 is CASSLGGTVYNEQFF. DNA of the CDR3: TGTGCCAGCAGCTTAGGAGGGACAGTGTACAATGAGCAGTTCTTC.

This clonotype occurred many times. The CDR3 region has the DNA TGTGCCAGCAGCACTAGCCTGGGGGAGACCCAGTACTTC. This gives the protein CASSTSLGETQYF. This sequence joins TRBV7-3 and TRBJ2-5; D possibly corresponds to TRBD2 (6 bases). This CDR3 is built from 13 residues. Trimming removed 5 bases from V and 5 bases from J, with 12 bases in between. CDR1 and CDR2 (germline): SGHTA, FQGTGA.

This clonotype has at least ten counts. The V call is TRBV2, the J call TRBJ1-2; weak D call: TRBD1 (5 bases). Trimming removed 7 bases from V and 6 bases from J, with 18 bases in between. Germline CDR1 reads SNHLY; CDR2 reads FYNNEI. CDR3 size: 14 residues. This chain's CDR3 is CASISQQGGHGYTF. CDR3 sequence (DNA): TGTGCCAGCATCAGTCAGCAGGGAGGTCATGGCTACACCTTC.

This sequence joins TRBV29-1 and TRBJ2-3; D remains ambiguous. CDR1 and CDR2 from the germline V gene are SQVTM and ANQGSEA. Trimming took off 7 bases at V and 0 bases at J, with 2 bases between the two ends. CDR3 length: 10 residues. CDR3 amino acids: CSGSTDTQYF. CDR3 DNA sequence: TGCAGCGGAAGCACAGATACGCAGTATTTT.

This chain joins TRBV28 and TRBJ2-3; tentatively, D is TRBD2 (7 bases). Between the trimmed V and J ends, which lost 4 bases and 6 bases, there was a span of 17 bases. The CDR3 has 15 residues. CDR1 MDHEN and CDR2 SYDVKM come from the germline V gene. CDR3 DNA sequence: TGTGCCAGCAGTTCCACCTTGGGGGGGGCGGATACGCAGTATTTT. Protein product: CASSSTLGGADTQYF.

As DNA, the CDR3 is TGTGCCAGCAGTGAGGACAGCTATGGCTACACCTTC. The encoded protein is CASSEDSYGYTF. The rearrangement links TRBV28 to TRBJ1-2; possibly TRBD1 for D (6 bases). This CDR3 contains 12 residues. Germline V CDR1 and CDR2: MDHEN, SYDVKM. The ends were cut back, 5 bases at V and 4 bases at J, with 8 bases in the middle.

Points on this clonotype: A much larger clone is a single base away; this may be a read error. The V and J genes are TRBV29-1 and TRBJ2-7; D remains unclear. CDR3 length: 12 residues. Germline-derived CDR1 and CDR2 are SQVTM and ANQGSEA. The CDR3 DNA is TGCAGCGTTGAAGGACATTCCTACGGGCAGTACTTC. Translated, it gives CSVEGHSYGQYF.

This clonotype was detected many times. The rearrangement joins TRBV19 to TRBJ1-2; D unresolved. Germline CDR1 LNHDA, CDR2 SQIVND (reference sequence). The CDR3 runs 15 residues. With 4 bases removed from V and 1 base from J, the gap between germline ends came to 13 bases. The chain's CDR3 is CASSTKDGFNYGYTF. Here the CDR3 DNA reads TGTGCCAGTAGTACCAAGGACGGTTTTAACTATGGCTACACCTTC.

This chain joins TRBV29-1 and TRBJ2-1, with 8 bases matching TRBD2. The CDR3 spans 18 residues. The J segment lost 0 bases and the V segment lost 4 bases, leaving 14 bases of the junction unmatched. The germline V gene has CDR1 SQVTM and CDR2 ANQGSEA. This CDR3 is CSVGGYAGGLSSYNEQFF. For the CDR3, the DNA is TGCAGCGTTGGGGGTTATGCGGGGGGTCTCAGCTCCTACAATGAGCAGTTCTTC.

This clonotype was counted a few times. The V gene is TRBV5-4, the J gene TRBJ2-6; tentatively, D is TRBD2 (7 bases). Trimming removed 3 bases from V and 2 bases from J, with 18 bases in between. The CDR3 is made up of 18 amino acids. Germline V gene sequence: CDR1 SGHNT, CDR2 YYREEE (reference sequence). The CDR3 sequence: CASSSGTHGGPGANVLTF. CDR3 nucleotide sequence: TGTGCCAGCAGCTCTGGGACCCACGGGGGGCCTGGGGCCAACGTCCTGACTTTC.

At least ten counts were recorded for this clonotype. The chain recombines TRBV2 with TRBJ1-1, with D unclear. Trimming removed 5 bases from V and 2 bases from J, with 12 bases in between. The germline V gene encodes CDR1 SNHLY and CDR2 FYNNEI. The CDR3 totals 14 residues. The CDR3 bases are TGTGCCAGCAGTTACCTGGCGAGTAACACTGAAGCTTTCTTT. Translated, it gives CASSYLASNTEAFF.

This clonotype was recorded many times. This chain connects TRBV12-3 or TRBV12-4 to TRBJ2-1; 11 bases fit TRBD1. The CDR3 length is 16 residues. The ends lost 5 bases at V and 6 bases at J; junction bases unmatched: 9. The CDR3 DNA sequence: TGTGCCAGCAGTCCCCGGACAGGGGGCCAGGGCAATGAGCAGTTCTTC. Amino acid sequence: CASSPRTGGQGNEQFF.

This clonotype was counted at least ten times. V and J are TRBV2 and TRBJ2-7, with 7 positions matching TRBD1. This CDR3 has 15 residues. Trimming removed 8 bases from V and 7 bases from J; junction bases left unmatched: 17. CDR1 is SNHLY, CDR2 FYNNEI, per germline. This CDR3 reads CASLPVGFSRGEQYF. The CDR3 DNA reads as TGTGCCAGCTTACCGGTTGGTTTTTCCAGGGGGGAGCAGTACTTC.